The T cell receptor beta chain described here comes from a study of T cell repertoires in cytomegalovirus infection (dated by TCRdb to between 2019 and 2020). About the investigation overall: Because public TCR beta signatures pointed to carriage of CMV infection together with the matching HLA type, the HLA type of each donor mattered for the analysis.

This clonotype showed up just a few times. What this receptor recognizes is not known. It has no much larger one-base neighbor in the sample; base qualities were not kept. Sequencer: Illumina HiSeq 1500. The public reads were reprocessed in TCRdb via fastp at Q25 and MiXCR, keeping in-frame beta chains. Rows with one shared CDR3 protein collapse into an entry with the most common genes and DNA. For this sample there are around 450,000 distinct CDR3 sequences; 25% to 40% appear just once. Of the sample, roughly 15% falls within the top ten clones. V drops 7 bases and J drops 0 bases, leaving 9 bases in between. The CDR3 covers 13 residues, taking in both the cysteine and the phenylalanine. The entry retains the CDR3 DNA only, 39 bases that are in frame from base 1. Here is what the overall study found, with its caveats: Carriers of CMV infection plus the relevant HLA type were discriminated by the cumulative frequency of public TCR beta family members in the study cohort and in an independent approximately 340-donor cohort. The ex vivo response was dominated by HLA-C-restricted CMV-specific TCR beta clonotypes, which also provided the single most frequent clonotype in two of eight donors.

This chain is built from TRBV12-3 or TRBV12-4 and TRBJ1-1, with an unclear D gene assignment. This TCR was recovered from a human donor in good health (CMV status not recorded). Some clones in this sample may be carry-over from other donors' samples. Sequencing used PBMCs. CDR3 sequence: CASKRQMNTEAFF. The DNA is TGTGCCAGCAAGCGGCAGATGAACACTGAAGCTTTCTTT.